Sequencing of this T cell receptor beta chain was carried out in a study of OX40 agonist ivuxolimab in advanced cancers. Study-level results: Relative to CD4+ cells, CD8+ T cells on average had more expanded clones.

Sequencing was performed with immunoSEQ multiplex PCR; in TCRdb, only in-frame clones are kept and a portion is missing. The sample contains 77,000 or so clones, 90% of which appear only once. Germline CDR1 reads LGHNA; CDR2 reads YNFKEQ. Trimming cost V 2 bases and J 6 bases; bases outside gene matches: 6. The CDR3 contains 15 residues. This clone was counted a single time. Its matching antigen is unknown. This chain connects TRBV4-2 to TRBJ1-1, with 10 nucleotides matching TRBD1. The TCR sequence derives from an adult with an advanced solid tumor such as melanoma, head and neck, liver or kidney cancer. Sequenced here: CD4+ or CD8+ T cells sorted from blood, sampled in a trial of the OX40 agonist ivuxolimab. The CDR3 region is CASSQTAGQGAEAFF. The CDR3 region has the DNA TGTGCCAGCAGCCAAACTGCCGGACAGGGGGCTGAAGCTTTCTTT.